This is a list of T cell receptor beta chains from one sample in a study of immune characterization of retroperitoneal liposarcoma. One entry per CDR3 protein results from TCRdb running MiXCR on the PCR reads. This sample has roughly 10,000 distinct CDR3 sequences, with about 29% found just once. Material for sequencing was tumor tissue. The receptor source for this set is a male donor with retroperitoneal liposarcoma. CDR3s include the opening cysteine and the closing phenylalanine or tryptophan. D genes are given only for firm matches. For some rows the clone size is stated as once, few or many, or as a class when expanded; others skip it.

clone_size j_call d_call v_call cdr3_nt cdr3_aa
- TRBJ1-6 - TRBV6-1 TGTGCCAGCAGTGAAGCTCTCTCCTCACCCCTCAACTTT CASSEALSSPLNF
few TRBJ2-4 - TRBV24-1 TGTGCCACCTCCGGCGGACCGGGGGCTACAAGGGAGCAGTACTTC CATSGGPGATREQYF
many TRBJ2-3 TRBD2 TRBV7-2 TGTGCCAGCAGCACCAAAATCCGGGGGGGGTCTGGCACAGATACGCAGTATTTT CASSTKIRGGSGTDTQYF
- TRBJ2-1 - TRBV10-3 TGTGCCATCAGTAATATTGCGATCTACGAGCAGTTCTTC CAISNIAIYEQFF
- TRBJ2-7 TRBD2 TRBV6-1 TGTGCCAGCAGTTATGAGGGACTAGCGGGACCTTTAGGTGAGCAGTACTTC CASSYEGLAGPLGEQYF
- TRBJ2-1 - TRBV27 TGTGCCAGCAGCCTATCGACAGGGACTGTCTTCTACGAGCAGTTCTTC CASSLSTGTVFYEQFF
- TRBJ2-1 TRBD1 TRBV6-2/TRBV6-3 TGTGCCAGCAGTTCGTCAGGGGGCTCCTACAATGAGCAGTTCTTC CASSSSGGSYNEQFF
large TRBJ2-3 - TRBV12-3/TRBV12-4 TGTGCCAGCAGCCCAAGGGTGGGAGGCACAGATACGCAGTATTTT CASSPRVGGTDTQYF
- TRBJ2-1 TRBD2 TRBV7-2 TGTGCCAGCAGCTTACCGGGAGGCGAGACCCAGTTCTTC CASSLPGGETQFF
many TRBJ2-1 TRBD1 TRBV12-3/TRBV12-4 TGTGCCAGCACCTTGACAGGGGGGTTGAGCGAGCAGTTCTTC CASTLTGGLSEQFF
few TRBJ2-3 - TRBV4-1 TGCGCCAGCAGCCACCCGGGCGCAGATACGCAGTATTTT CASSHPGADTQYF
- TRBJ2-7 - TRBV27 TGTGCCAGCAGCAACAGGGGAGGAGAGCAGTACTTC CASSNRGGEQYF
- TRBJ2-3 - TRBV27 TGTGCCAGCAGTCTTACGACAGGCCCCCCCACAGATACGCAGTATTTT CASSLTTGPPTDTQYF
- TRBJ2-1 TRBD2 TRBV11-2 TGTGCCAGCAGCTTAGTATTAGGACTAGTCGATGAGCAGTTCTTC CASSLVLGLVDEQFF
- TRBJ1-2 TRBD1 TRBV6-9 TGTGCCAACAGTTTGGACAGGGCGTCGTTTGGCTACACCTTC CANSLDRASFGYTF
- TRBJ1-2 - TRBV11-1 TGTGCCAGCAGCTTGTTCCAGGGCTACGGCTACACCTTC CASSLFQGYGYTF
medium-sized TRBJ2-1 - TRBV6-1 TGTGCCAGCAGTCTCGTGGGCAATGAGCAGTTCTTC CASSLVGNEQFF
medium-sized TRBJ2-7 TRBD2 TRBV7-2 TGTGCCAGCAGCCGGACTAGCGGCGCCTACAATGAGCAGTACTTC CASSRTSGAYNEQYF
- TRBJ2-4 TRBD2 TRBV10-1 TGCGCCAGCAGTGTGACTAGCGGGAACATTCAGTACTTC CASSVTSGNIQYF
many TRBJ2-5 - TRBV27 TGTGCCAGCGGCAGGGACCTCCGGACCGCCAGTGACGATGAGCAGTACTTC CASGRDLRTASDDEQYF
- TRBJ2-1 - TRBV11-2 TGTGCCAGCCGAAGGGGGGTGCTAGAGACCCAGTTCTTC CASRRGVLETQFF
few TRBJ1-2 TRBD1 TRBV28 TGTGCCAGCAGTCAAGGGGACAGCGGCTACACCTTC CASSQGDSGYTF
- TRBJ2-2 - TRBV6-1 - CASSEGGTLETQYFGAGELFF
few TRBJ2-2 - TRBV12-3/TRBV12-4 TGTGCCAGCAGTTTAGAATCATACGGGGAGCTGTTTTTT CASSLESYGELFF
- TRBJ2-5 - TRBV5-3 TGTGCCAGCAGCCATCAACCCGGGGGCGCCCCGGGAGAGACCCAGTACTTC CASSHQPGGAPGETQYF
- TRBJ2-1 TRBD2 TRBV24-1 TGTGCCACCAGTGAACCGGGACTAGCGGGAGGGCAGACCTACAATGAGCAGTTCTTC CATSEPGLAGGQTYNEQFF
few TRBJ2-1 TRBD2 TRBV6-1 TGTGCCAGCACTAGGGAGGGGACGCCGGGAAACATTCAGTTCTTC CASTREGTPGNIQFF
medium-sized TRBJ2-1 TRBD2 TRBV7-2 TGTGCCAGCAGCTCCGGACTAGCGGGACCCTTCTACGAGCAGTTCTTC CASSSGLAGPFYEQFF
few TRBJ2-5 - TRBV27 TGTGCCAGCAGTTTATCGTACAGAGAAGAGACCCAGTACTTC CASSLSYREETQYF
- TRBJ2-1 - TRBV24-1 TGTGCCACCAGTGAGACCGGGACCCAAGAGACCCAGTTCTTC CATSETGTQETQFF